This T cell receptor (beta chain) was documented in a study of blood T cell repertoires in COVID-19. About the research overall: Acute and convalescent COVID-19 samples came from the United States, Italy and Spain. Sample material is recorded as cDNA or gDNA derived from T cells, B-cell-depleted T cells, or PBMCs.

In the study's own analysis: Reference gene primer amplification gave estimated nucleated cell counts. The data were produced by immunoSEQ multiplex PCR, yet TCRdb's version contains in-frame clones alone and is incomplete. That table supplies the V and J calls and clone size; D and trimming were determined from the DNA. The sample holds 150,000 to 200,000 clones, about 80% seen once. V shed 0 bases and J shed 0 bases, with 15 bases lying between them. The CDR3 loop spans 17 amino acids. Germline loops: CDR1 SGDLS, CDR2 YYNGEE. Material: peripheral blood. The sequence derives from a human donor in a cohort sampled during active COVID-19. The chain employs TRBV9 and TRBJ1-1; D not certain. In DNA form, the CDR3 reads TGTGCCAGCAGCGTAGGTATGGCGGGCAGGTTGAACACTGAAGCTTTCTTT. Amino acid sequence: CASSVGMAGRLNTEAFF.